One T cell receptor beta chain is described in this entry. The entry originates in a study of neoadjuvant anti-PD-1 for oral cavity cancer. The repertoire was sequenced with immunoSEQ multiplex PCR; TCRdb's copy has only in-frame clones and lacks some. The profile covers 6,500 to 7,000 clones, with roughly 50% appearing a single time and approximately 25% taken by the ten largest. The sequencing used tumor tissue, collected before nivolumab (anti-PD-1) treatment. The receptor's source is a person aged 35-80 years with oral cavity squamous cell carcinoma.

The chain's CDR3 is CASTSDIYQGMNTEAFF. CDR3 in DNA: TGTGCCAGCACCTCAGATATTTATCAGGGCATGAACACTGAAGCTTTCTTT. The V call is TRBV7-9, the J call TRBJ1-1, with a weak D call TRBD1 (5 bases). CDR3 length: 17 amino acids. The V end was cut by 7 bases, the J end by 0 bases, with 21 bases between. Per germline, CDR1 SEHNR and CDR2 FQNEAQ (reference sequence).